This record looks at one T cell receptor (beta chain) sequence and its context. The antigen is undetermined. Sequencing was performed with immunoSEQ multiplex PCR; in TCRdb, only in-frame clones are kept and a portion is missing. The top ten clones hold roughly 7.2% of a sample with around 130,000 clones, around 94% of them seen once. The record originates from a study of T cell responses to AZD1222 COVID-19 vaccine. Study-level background: Researchers grouped second doses given at about 4 or about 12 weeks into one pool.

The germline V gene encodes CDR1 MNHEY and CDR2 SVGAGI. CDR3 length: 15 amino acids. V gave up 4 bases and J gave up 2 bases, with 13 bases separating them. Study-level results: Only a handful of people who got AZD1222 tested seropositive at baseline. A reported finding is that nearly half of spike-specific TCRs target unmutated variant regions.

V and J are TRBV6-5 and TRBJ2-3; D remains ambiguous. The specimen comprised peripheral blood, sampled on day 0 of AZD1222 vaccination. The sequence was obtained from an adult in good health. The CDR3 spells CASSLTFLSTDTQYF. The DNA for the CDR3 is TGTGCCAGCAGTTTGACTTTTCTTTCCACAGATACGCAGTATTTT.